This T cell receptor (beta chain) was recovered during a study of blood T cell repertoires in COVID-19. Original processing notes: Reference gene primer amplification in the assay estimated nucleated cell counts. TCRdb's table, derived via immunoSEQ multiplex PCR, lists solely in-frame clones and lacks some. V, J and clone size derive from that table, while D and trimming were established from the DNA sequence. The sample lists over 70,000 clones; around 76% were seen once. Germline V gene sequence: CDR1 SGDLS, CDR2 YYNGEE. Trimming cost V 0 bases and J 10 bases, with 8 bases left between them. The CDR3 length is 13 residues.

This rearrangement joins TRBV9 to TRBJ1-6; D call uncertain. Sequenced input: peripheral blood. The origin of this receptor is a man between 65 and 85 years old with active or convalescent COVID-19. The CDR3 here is CASSVGRVSPLHF. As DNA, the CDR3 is TGTGCCAGCAGCGTAGGTCGGGTGTCACCCCTCCACTTT.